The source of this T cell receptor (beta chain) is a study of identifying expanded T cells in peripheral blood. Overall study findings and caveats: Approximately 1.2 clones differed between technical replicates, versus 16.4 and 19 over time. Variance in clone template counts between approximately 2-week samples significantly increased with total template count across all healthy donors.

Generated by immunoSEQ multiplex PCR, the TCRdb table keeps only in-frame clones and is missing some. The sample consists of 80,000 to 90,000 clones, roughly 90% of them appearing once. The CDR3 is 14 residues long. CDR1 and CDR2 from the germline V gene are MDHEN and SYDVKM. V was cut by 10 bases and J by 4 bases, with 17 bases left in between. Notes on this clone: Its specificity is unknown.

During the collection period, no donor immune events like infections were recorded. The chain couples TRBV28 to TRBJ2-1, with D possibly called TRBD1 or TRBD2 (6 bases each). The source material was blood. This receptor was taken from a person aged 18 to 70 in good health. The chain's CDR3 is CATTEGGLYNEQFF. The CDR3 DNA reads TGTGCCACCACAGAGGGGGGCCTATACAATGAGCAGTTCTTC.